Here is one TCR beta chain with its context. Its antigen is not yet known. Nothing much larger sits one base from this clone, and base qualities are not available. The data stem from a study of blood T cell repertoires in COVID-19 (dated by TCRdb to 2018 to 2020). Turning to the overall study: Collaborator samples came from the United States, Italy and Spain and covered acute and convalescent phases of COVID-19. The material from the prospective study consisted of cDNA or gDNA derived from T cells, B-cell-depleted T cells, or PBMCs. The dataset comprised deeply sampled blood TCRbeta repertoires from subjects exposed to, actively infected with, or recovered from COVID-19. The repertoires were released in a freely available public database intended as a resource for research on the immune response to SARS-CoV-2. The samples were drawn from the first 160 participants of the ongoing ImmuneRACE study and from 1,254 subjects provided by 6 global collaborators. The sample metadata nearly always contained a de-identified subject ID, COVID-19 status, age in years and sex. Where available, HLA class I and class II types were obtained from metadata supplied by the sample provider rather than from assay-based typing. Summary of the overall study and its limitations: The quantity of clinical and demographic metadata differed by source and by participant and was supplied without curation.

TCRbeta CDR3 regions were amplified from genomic DNA using the immunoSEQ Assay, a bias-controlled multiplex PCR. Turning to the authors' computational methods: The number of nucleated cells in each sample was estimated by amplification of reference gene primers within the assay. To quantify the absolute abundance of each unique TCRbeta CDR3 rearrangement, sequence reads were collapsed and filtered. For each sample, productive Simpson clonality was calculated as the square root of Simpson's diversity index over productive rearrangements. TCRdb carries this immuneACCESS record with in-frame sequences only. Its versions omit some clonotypes, under half of them owing to an unresolved V gene in the studies checked, with the rest unexplained. V and J calls plus clone size are reproduced from that table; the DNA served to infer D and trimming. Recorded for this sample are 200,000 to 300,000 clones; about 86% of them occurred a single time. About 3.5% of the sample is held by the ten biggest clonotypes.

Enrolling through a virtual design, the prospective study's participants ranged in age from about 18 to 89 years and lived across 24 United States geographic areas. In the prospective study, cohorts were assigned on the basis of participant-reported clinical history obtained from a screening survey and a study questionnaire. In the prospective study, mobile phlebotomists collected whole blood, serum and a nasopharyngeal or oropharyngeal swab from each participant. Participants in the prospective study had the option to provide additional blood draws and questionnaires over a 2-month period. Prospective study blood samples were shipped either frozen or at room temperature before DNA extraction. Spanning cysteine to phenylalanine, the CDR3 consists of 13 amino acids. Kept here is only the CDR3 DNA, which spans 39 bases and is read in frame from base 1. At the junction V is shortened by 0 bases and J by 8 bases, with 11 bases in between. The germline V gene specifies SGHRS as CDR1 and YFSETQ as CDR2.

The specimen was PBMCs or T cells enriched from blood (not recorded which). The V and J segments used are TRBV5-1 and TRBJ1-1; a confident D gene designation cannot be given. The TCR comes from a middle-aged woman with acute COVID-19. The DNA sequence follows: TGCGCCAGCAGCTTGGCCTTAACTTCCGAAGCTTTCTTT. Protein translation: CASSLALTSEAFF.